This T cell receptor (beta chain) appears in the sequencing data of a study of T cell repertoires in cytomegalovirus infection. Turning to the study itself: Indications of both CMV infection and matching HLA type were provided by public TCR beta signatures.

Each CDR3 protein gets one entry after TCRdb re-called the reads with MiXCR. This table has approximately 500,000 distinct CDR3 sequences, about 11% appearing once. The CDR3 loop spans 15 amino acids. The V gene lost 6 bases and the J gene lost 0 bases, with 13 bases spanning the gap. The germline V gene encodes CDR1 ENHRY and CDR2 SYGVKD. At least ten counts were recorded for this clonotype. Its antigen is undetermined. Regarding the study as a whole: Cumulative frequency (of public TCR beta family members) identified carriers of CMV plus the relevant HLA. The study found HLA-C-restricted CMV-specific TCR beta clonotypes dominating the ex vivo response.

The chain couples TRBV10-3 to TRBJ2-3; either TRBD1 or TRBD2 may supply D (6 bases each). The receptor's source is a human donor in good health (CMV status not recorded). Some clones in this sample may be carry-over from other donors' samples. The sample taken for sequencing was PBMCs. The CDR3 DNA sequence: TGTGCCATCAGCGTCGGGGGCACTAGCACAGATACGCAGTATTTT. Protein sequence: CAISVGGTSTDTQYF.